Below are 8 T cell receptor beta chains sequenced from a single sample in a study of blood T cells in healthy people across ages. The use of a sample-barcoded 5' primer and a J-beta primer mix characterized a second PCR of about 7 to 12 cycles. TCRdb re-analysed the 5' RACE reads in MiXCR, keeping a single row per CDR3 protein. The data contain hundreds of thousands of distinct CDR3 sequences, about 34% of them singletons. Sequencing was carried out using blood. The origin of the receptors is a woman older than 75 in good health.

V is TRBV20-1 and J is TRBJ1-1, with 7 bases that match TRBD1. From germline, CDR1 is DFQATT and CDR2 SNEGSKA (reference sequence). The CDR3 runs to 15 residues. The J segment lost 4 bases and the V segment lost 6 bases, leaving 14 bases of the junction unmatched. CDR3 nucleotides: TGCAGTGCCAGCGAGACAGGGCCCGGGGGCACTGAAGCTTTCTTT. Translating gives CSASETGPGGTEAFF.

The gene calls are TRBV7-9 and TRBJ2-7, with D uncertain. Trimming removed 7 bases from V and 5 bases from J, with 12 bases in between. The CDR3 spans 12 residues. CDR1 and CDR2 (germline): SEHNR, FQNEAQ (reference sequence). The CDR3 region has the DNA TGTGCCAGCACCCTACCCTCACACGAGCAGTACTTC. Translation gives CASTLPSHEQYF.

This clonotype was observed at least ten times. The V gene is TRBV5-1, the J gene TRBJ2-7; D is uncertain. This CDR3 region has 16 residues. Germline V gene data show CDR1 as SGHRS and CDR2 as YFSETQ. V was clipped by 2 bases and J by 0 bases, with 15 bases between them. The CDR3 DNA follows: TGCGCCAGCAGCTTACAACCACCGAGTTACTCCTACGAGCAGTACTTC. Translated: CASSLQPPSYSYEQYF.

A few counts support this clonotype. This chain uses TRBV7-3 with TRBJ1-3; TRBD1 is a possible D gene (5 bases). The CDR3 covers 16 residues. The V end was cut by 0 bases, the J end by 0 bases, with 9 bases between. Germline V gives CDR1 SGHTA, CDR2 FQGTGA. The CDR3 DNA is TGTGCCAGCAGCTTAACGGGGCCGGGCTCTGGAAACACCATATATTTT. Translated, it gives CASSLTGPGSGNTIYF.

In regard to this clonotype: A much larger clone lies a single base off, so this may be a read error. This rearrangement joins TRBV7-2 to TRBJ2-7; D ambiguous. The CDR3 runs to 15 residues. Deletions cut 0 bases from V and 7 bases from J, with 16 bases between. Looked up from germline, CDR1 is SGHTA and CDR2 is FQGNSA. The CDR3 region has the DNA TGTGCCAGCAGCTTAGCGATAGGTGCTTACAATGAGCAGTACTTC. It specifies CASSLAIGAYNEQYF.

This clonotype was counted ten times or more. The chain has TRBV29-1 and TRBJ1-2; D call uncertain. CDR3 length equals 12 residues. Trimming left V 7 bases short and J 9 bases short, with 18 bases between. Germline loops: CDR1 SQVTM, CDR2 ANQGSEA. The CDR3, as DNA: TGCAGCGAATTAGACGGGTCGGCCCGCTACACCTTC. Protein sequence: CSELDGSARYTF.

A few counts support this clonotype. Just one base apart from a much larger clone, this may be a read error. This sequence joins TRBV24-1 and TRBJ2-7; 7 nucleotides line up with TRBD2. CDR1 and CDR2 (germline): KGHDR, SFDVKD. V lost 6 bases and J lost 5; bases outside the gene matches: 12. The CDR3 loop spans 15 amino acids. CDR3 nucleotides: TGTGCCACCAGTACCCAGGAATGGGGAGGGCACGAGCAGTACTTC. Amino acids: CATSTQEWGGHEQYF.

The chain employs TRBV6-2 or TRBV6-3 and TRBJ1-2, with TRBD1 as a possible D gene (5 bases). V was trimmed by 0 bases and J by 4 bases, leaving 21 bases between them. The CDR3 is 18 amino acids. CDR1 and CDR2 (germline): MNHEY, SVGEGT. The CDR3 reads CASSYSPGRHYVFYGYTF. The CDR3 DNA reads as TGTGCCAGCAGTTACTCCCCGGGACGGCACTACGTTTTCTATGGCTACACCTTC.